This T cell receptor (beta chain) was found in a study of glioma-infiltrating T cells. The iRepertoire nested amplicon-rescue multiplex PCR amplified TCR alpha and beta CDR3s from RNA. One-step reverse transcription and amplification started from approximately 100-400 ng of tissue mRNA or PBMC total RNA. TCRdb reprocessed the multiplex PCR reads with MiXCR, giving one entry per CDR3 protein. This table holds about 140,000 distinct CDR3 sequences, roughly two fifths found once. Points on this clonotype: Its antigen is unknown.

General study points: Very few CDR3 sequences were shared between tissue and blood. Above-expected tissue-blood divergence occurred in all gliomas, most in low-grade ones.

This receptor was identified in a human donor with low-grade glioma or glioblastoma, undergoing nonglioma brain surgery, or in good health (not recorded which). The specimen was glioma tissue, nonneoplastic brain tissue, or PBMCs (not recorded which).

The CDR3 DNA is TGTGCCAGCAGTTTAAGAGGGACGCCCCTTGAGAACTATGGCTACACCTTC. Protein product: CASSLRGTPLENYGYTF. The rearrangement uses TRBV27 and TRBJ1-2; the D gene is possibly TRBD1 (5 bases). CDR1 and CDR2 (germline): MNHEY, SMNVEV (reference sequence). V lost 2 bases, J lost 2 bases, and 18 bases lay in between. This CDR3 has 17 amino acids.